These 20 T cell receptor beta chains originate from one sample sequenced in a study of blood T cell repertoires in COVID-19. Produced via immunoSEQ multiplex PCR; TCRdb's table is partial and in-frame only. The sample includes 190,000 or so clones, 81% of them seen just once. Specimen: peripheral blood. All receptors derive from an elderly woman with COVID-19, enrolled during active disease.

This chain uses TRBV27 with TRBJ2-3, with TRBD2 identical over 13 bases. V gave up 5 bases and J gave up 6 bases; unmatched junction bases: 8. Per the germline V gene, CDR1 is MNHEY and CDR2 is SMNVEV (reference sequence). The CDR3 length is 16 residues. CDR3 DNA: TGTGCCAGCAGTCGGACTAGCGGGAGTTGGTGGGATACGCAGTATTTT. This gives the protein CASSRTSGSWWDTQYF.

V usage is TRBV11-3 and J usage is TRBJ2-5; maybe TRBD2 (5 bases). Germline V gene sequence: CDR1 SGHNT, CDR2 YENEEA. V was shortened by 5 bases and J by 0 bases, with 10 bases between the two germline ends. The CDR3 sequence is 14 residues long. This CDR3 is CASSSGTYQETQYF. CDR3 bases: TGTGCCAGCAGCAGCGGTACCTACCAAGAGACCCAGTACTTC. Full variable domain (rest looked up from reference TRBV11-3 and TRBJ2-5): EAGVVQSPRYKIIEKKQPVAFWCNPISGHNTLYWYLQNLGQGPELLIRYENEEAVDDSQLPKDRFSAERLKGVDSTLKIQPAELGDSAVYLCASSSGTYQETQYFGPGTRLLVL.

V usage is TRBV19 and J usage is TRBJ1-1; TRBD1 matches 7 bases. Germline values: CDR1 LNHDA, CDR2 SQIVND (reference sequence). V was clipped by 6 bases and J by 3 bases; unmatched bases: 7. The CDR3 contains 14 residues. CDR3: CASRNRDSYTEAFF. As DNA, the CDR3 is TGTGCCAGTAGGAACCGGGACAGTTACACTGAAGCTTTCTTT.

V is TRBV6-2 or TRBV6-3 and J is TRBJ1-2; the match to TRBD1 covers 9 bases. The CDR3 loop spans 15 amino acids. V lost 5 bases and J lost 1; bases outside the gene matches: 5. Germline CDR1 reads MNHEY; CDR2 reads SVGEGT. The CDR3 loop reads CASSPTTGGNYGYTF. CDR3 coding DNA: TGTGCCAGCAGTCCAACGACAGGGGGTAACTATGGCTACACCTTC.

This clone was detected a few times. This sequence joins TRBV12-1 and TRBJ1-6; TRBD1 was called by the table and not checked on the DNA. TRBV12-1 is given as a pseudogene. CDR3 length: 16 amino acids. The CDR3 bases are TGTGCCAGCAGCTTTGACAGGGGGAGGTATAATTCACCCCTCCACTTT. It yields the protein CASSFDRGRYNSPLHF.

In DNA, the CDR3 is TGTGCCAGCAGTGACTGGCCAGGGTCTAACTATGGCTACACCTTC. As protein: CASSDWPGSNYGYTF. This rearrangement joins TRBV6-4 to TRBJ1-2, with D possibly TRBD1 on 5 matching bases. The CDR3 totals 15 residues. Trimming removed 1 base from V and 0 bases from J, with 9 bases in between. The germline gives CDR1 MRHNA, CDR2 SNTAGT.

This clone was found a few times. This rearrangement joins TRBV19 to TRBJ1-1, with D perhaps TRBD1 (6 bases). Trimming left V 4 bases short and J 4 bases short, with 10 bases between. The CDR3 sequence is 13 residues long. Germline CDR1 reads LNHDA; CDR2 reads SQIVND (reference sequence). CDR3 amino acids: CASSTRTATEAFF. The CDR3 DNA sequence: TGTGCCAGTAGTACTCGGACAGCCACTGAAGCTTTCTTT.

The CDR3 sequence: CASSLRGGRVYEQYF. The CDR3, as DNA: TGTGCCAGCAGTTTGAGGGGCGGGAGAGTTTACGAGCAGTACTTC. The chain couples TRBV28 to TRBJ2-7, with 7 positions matching TRBD2. V lost 3 bases, J lost 4 bases, and 9 bases stayed unmatched. CDR3 size: 15 residues. Germline V CDR1 and CDR2: MDHEN, SYDVKM.

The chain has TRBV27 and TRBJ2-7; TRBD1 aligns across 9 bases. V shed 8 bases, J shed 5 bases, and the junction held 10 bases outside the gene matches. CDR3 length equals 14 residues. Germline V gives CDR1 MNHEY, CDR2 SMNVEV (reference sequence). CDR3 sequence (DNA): TGTGCCAGCGGGGACAGGGCTGGGGGGGACGAGCAGTACTTC. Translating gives CASGDRAGGDEQYF.

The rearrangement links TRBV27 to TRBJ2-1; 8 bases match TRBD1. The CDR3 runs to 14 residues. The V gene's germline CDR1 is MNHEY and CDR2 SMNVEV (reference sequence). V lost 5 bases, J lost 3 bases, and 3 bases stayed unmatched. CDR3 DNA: TGTGCCAGCAGTCCAGGGACAGGCTACAATGAGCAGTTCTTC. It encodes CASSPGTGYNEQFF.

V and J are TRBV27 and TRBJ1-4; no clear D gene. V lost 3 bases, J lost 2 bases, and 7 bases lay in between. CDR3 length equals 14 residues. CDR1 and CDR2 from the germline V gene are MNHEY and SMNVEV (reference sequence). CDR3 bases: TGTGCCAGCAGTTTCCGGGGTACTAATGAAAAACTGTTTTTT. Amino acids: CASSFRGTNEKLFF.

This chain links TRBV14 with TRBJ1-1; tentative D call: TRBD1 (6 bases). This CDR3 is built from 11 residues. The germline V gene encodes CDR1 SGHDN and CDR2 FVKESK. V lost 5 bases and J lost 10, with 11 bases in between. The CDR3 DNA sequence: TGTGCCAGCAGCGGGGGCAGGGTAGCTTTCTTT. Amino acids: CASSGGRVAFF.

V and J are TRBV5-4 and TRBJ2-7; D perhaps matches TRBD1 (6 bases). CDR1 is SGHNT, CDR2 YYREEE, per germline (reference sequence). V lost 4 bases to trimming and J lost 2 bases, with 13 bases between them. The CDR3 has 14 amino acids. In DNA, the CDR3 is TGTGCCAGCAGCAGGACCGGGACAACCTACGAGCAGTACTTC. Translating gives CASSRTGTTYEQYF.

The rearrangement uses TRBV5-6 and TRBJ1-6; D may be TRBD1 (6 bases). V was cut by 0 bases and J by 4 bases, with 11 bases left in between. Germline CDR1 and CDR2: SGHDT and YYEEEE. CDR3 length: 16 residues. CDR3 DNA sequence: TGTGCCAGCAGCTTGGCTATCAGGGGTTATAATTCACCCCTCCACTTT. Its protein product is CASSLAIRGYNSPLHF.

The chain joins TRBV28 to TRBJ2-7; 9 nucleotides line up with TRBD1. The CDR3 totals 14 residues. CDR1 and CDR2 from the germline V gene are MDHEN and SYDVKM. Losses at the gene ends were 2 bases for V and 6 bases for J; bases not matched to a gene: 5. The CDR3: CASSLNRQGGEQYF. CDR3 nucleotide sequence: TGTGCCAGCAGTTTAAACCGACAGGGGGGCGAGCAGTACTTC.

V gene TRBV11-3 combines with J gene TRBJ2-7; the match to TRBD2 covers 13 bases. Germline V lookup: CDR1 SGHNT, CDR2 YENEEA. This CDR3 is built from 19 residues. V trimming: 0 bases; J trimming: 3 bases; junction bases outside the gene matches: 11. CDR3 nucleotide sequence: TGTGCCAGCAGCTTAGATGTCGGACTAGCGGGAGTGTTAAGCTACGAGCAGTACTTC. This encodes CASSLDVGLAGVLSYEQYF.

The CDR3 nucleotides read TGTGCCAGCAGACCACAGGGGGCGCGCGGCTACACCTTC. Protein: CASRPQGARGYTF. This sequence joins TRBV6-5 and TRBJ1-2; 9 bases map to TRBD1. This CDR3 is built from 13 residues. Per germline, CDR1 MNHEY and CDR2 SVGAGI. J gave up 8 bases and V 6 bases, and 7 bases lay outside the gene matches.

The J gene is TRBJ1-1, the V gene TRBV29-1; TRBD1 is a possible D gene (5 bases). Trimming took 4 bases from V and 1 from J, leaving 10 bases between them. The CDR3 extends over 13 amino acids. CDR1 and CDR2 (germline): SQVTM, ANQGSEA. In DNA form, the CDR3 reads TGCAGCGTTGTAACAGGAAAGAACACTGAAGCTTTCTTT. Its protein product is CSVVTGKNTEAFF.

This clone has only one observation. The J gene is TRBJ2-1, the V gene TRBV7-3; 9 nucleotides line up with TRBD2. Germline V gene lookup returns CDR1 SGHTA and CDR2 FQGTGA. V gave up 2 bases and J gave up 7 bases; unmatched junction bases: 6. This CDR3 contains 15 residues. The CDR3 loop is CASSLFGGGANEQFF. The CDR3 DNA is TGTGCCAGCAGCTTATTTGGCGGGGGGGCAAATGAGCAGTTCTTC.

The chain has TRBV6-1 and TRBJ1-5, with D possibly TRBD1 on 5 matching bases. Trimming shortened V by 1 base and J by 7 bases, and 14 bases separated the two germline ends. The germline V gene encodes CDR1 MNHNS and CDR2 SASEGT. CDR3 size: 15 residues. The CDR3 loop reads CASSEGRGPGQPQHF. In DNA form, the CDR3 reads TGTGCCAGCAGTGAAGGTAGGGGCCCTGGGCAGCCCCAGCATTTT.